This section outlines one T cell receptor (beta chain) sequence together with its context. Its matching antigen is unknown. PCR amplification relied on 60 Vbeta primers (plus 13 Jbeta primers). Produced via immunoSEQ multiplex PCR; TCRdb's table is partial and in-frame only. The sample carries approximately 120,000 clones, more than 60% recorded once. This sample was taken from a study of cytomegalovirus exposure and HLA in healthy donors. Points from the study as a whole: Owing to their indistinguishability, certain V segments, notably TRBV6-2 and TRBV6-3, were excluded.

V lost 4 bases to trimming and J lost 0 bases; unmatched junction nucleotides: 8. In germline, CDR1 is LGHNA, CDR2 YSLEER. The CDR3 sequence is 19 residues long. This sequence joins TRBV4-3 and TRBJ2-3; 15 bases match TRBD2. The source of this sequence is a man aged 30 to 45 in good health and CMV-seronegative. The sequencing sample was made of PBMCs. The CDR3 coding sequence is TGCGCCAGCAGCCGGAATGGACTAGCGGGGGGGGTTAGCACAGATACGCAGTATTTT. It is translated as CASSRNGLAGGVSTDTQYF.